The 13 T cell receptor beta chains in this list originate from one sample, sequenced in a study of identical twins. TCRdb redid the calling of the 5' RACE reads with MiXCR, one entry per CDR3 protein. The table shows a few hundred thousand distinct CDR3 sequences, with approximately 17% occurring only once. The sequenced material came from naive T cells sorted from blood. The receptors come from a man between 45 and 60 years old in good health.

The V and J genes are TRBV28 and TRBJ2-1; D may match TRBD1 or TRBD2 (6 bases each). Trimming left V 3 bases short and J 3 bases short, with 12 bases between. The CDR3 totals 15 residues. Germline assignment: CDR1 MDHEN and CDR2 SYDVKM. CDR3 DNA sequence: TGTGCCAGCAGTTTTGGGGGGCGAAACTACAATGAGCAGTTCTTC. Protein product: CASSFGGRNYNEQFF.

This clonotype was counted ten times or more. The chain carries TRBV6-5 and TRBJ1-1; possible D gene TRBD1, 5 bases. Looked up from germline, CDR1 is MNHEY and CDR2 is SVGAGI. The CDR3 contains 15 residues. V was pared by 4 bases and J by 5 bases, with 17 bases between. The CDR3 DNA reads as TGTGCCAGCAGTTCGCTTTTGGGGGGAGAAACTGAAGCTTTCTTT. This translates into CASSSLLGGETEAFF.

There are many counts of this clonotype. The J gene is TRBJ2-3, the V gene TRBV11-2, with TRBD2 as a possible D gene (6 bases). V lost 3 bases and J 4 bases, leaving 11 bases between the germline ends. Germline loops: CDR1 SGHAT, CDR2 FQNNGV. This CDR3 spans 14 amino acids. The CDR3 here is CASSFGGSSDTQYF. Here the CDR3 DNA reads TGTGCCAGCAGCTTCGGGGGTTCGTCAGATACGCAGTATTTT. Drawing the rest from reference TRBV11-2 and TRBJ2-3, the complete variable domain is EAGVAQSPRYKIIEKRQSVAFWCNPISGHATLYWYQQILGQGPKLLIQFQNNGVVDDSQLPKDRFSAERLKGVDSTLKIQPAKLEDSAVYLCASSFGGSSDTQYFGPGTRLTVL.

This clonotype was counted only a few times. CDR3 loop: CASSYLTLGMNEQFF. The CDR3 nucleotides read TGTGCCAGCAGTTATCTGACCCTAGGGATGAATGAGCAGTTCTTC. The V and J genes are TRBV6-2 or TRBV6-3 and TRBJ2-1, with unresolved D. V lost 3 bases, J lost 7 bases, and 16 bases lay in between. CDR1 is MNHEY and CDR2 is SVGEGT in the germline V gene. The CDR3 is 15 residues long.

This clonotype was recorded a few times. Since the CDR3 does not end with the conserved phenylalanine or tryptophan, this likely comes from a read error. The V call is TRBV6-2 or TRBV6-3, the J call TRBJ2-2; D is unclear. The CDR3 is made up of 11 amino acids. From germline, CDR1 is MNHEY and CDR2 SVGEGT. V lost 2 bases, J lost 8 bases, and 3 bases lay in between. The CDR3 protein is CASSYPGELFL. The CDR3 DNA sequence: TGTGCCAGCAGTTACCCTGGGGAGCTGTTTCTT.

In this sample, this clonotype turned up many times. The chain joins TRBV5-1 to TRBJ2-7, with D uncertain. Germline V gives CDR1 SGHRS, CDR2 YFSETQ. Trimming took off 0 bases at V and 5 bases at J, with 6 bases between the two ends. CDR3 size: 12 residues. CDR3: CASSLERNEQYF. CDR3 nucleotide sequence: TGCGCCAGCAGCTTGGAAAGGAACGAGCAGTACTTC.

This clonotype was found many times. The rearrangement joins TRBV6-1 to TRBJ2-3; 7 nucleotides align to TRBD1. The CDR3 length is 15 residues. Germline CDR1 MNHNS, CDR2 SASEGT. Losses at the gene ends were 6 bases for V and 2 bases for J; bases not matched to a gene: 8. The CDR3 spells CASSSKTGPTDTQYF. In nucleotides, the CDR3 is TGTGCCAGCAGCTCTAAGACAGGGCCCACAGATACGCAGTATTTT.

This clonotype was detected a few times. DNA for the CDR3: TGTGCCAGCAGCTTAGTGGTCGGGAGCGGGGGGCGGTATTTT. Translated: CASSLVVGSGGRYF. The rearrangement joins TRBV7-2 to TRBJ2-3; 9 nucleotides align to TRBD2. Germline trimming cut 1 base from V and 14 bases from J; bases unmatched to any gene: 10. The CDR3 runs 14 residues. Germline V CDR1 and CDR2: SGHTA, FQGNSA.

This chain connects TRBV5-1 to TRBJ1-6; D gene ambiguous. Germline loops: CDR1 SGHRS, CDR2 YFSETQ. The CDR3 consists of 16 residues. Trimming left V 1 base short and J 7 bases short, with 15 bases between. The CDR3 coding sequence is TGCGCCAGCAGCTTGTCGGGAGGTGATTCGAATTCACCCCTCCACTTT. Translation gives CASSLSGGDSNSPLHF.

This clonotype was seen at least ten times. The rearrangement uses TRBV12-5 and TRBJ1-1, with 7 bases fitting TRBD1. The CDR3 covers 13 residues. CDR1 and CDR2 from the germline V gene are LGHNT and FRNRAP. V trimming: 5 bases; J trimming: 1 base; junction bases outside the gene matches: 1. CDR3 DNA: TGTGCTAGTGGTGGGGACAGGAACACTGAAGCTTTCTTT. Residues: CASGGDRNTEAFF.

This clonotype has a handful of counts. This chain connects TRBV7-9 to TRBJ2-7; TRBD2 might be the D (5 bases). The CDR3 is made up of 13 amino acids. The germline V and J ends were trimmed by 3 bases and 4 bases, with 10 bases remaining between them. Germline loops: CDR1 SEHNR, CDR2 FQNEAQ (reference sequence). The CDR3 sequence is CASSFPEGYEQYF. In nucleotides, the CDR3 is TGTGCCAGCAGCTTCCCCGAGGGTTACGAGCAGTACTTC.

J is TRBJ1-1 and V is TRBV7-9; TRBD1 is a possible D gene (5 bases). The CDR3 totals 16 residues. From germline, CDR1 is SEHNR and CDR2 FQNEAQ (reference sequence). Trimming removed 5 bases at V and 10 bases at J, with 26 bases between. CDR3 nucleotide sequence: TGTGCCAGCAGCCAGGCCCCGGGACCCACCGGTGGGGGAGCTTTCTTT. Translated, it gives CASSQAPGPTGGGAFF.

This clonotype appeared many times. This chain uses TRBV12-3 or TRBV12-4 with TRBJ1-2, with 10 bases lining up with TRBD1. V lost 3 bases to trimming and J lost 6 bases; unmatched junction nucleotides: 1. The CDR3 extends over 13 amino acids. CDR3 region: CASSLDRGNGYTF. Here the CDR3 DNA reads TGTGCCAGCAGTTTGGACAGGGGGAATGGCTACACCTTC.